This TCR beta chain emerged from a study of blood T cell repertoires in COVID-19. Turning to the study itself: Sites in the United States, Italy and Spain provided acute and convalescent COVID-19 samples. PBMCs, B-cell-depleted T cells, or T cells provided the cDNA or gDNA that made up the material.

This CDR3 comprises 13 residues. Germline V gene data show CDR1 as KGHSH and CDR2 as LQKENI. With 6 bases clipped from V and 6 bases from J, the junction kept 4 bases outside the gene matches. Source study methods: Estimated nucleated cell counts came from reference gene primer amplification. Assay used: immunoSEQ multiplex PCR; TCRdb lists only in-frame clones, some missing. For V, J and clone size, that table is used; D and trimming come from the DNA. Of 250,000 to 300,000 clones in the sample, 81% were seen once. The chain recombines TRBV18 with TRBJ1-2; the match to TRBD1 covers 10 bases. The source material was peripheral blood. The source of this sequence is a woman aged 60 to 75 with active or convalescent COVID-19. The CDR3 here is CASSSGTGDGYTF. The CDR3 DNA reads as TGTGCCAGCTCCTCCGGGACAGGGGATGGCTACACCTTC.